The 8 T cell receptor beta chains listed next were all sequenced from one sample in a study of T-cell memory formation after mild COVID-19 (dated by TCRdb to the early 2020s). The library was produced with 5' RACE. The reads were generated on an Illumina NovaSeq 6000. TCRdb applied fastp at Q25 and MiXCR to the public reads, then kept only in-frame beta chains. Rows are combined by CDR3 protein, so each entry shows the most common genes and DNA. The sample table shows around 300,000 distinct CDR3 sequences, and approximately 7.6% are seen once. Clones ranked in the top ten supply around a fifth of the sample. Sequencing used PBMCs or a T cell subset sorted from them (not recorded which). Receptor source: a man aged 18 to 30 who had mild COVID-19 (a few samples of this study predate the infection). The sample titles of this study are shuffled in the database, so cell type and time point are left out; the donor was told from shared clones.

The chain is built from TRBV11-2 and TRBJ2-3; 8 bases agree with TRBD1. V shed 4 bases and J 4 bases; nucleotides not matched to a gene: 4. The CDR3 is 14 amino acids. CDR1 is SGHAT and CDR2 is FQNNGV in the germline V gene. The CDR3 reads CASSSNRGADTQYF. DNA for the CDR3: TGTGCCAGCAGCTCGAACAGGGGGGCAGATACGCAGTATTTT.

This clonotype appeared many times. V usage is TRBV6-2 or TRBV6-3 and J usage is TRBJ2-5; 9 positions agree with TRBD2. Germline V CDR1 and CDR2: MNHEY, SVGEGT. Unmatched junction bases numbered 19, after V lost 4 bases and J lost 7 bases. This CDR3 contains 18 residues. In DNA, the CDR3 is TGTGCCAGCAGTTTCCCACGGCATAGTAGCGGGGGCCGGGGGACCCAGTACTTC. Translating gives CASSFPRHSSGGRGTQYF.

The chain joins TRBV6-5 to TRBJ2-3; either TRBD1 or TRBD2 may fit D (6 bases each). This CDR3 comprises 14 residues. Looked up from germline, CDR1 is MNHEY and CDR2 is SVGAGI. Trimming took off 2 bases at V and 3 bases at J, with 9 bases between the two ends. The CDR3 nucleotides read TGTGCCAGCAGTTACCGGGGGCGGACAGATACGCAGTATTTT. It is translated as CASSYRGRTDTQYF.

This clonotype was detected a few times. This chain connects TRBV27 to TRBJ2-1; tentative D call: TRBD1 (6 bases). This CDR3 is 13 amino acids long. Germline CDR1 and CDR2: MNHEY and SMNVEV (reference sequence). The V gene lost 2 bases and the J gene lost 8 bases, with 10 bases spanning the gap. The CDR3 spells CASSLQGSDEQFF. The CDR3 region has the DNA TGTGCCAGCAGTTTACAGGGGTCGGATGAGCAGTTCTTC.

This clonotype was counted only a few times. The rearrangement links TRBV20-1 to TRBJ1-5; D may be TRBD1 (5 bases). CDR1 is DFQATT, CDR2 SNEGSKA, per germline (reference sequence). The CDR3 contains 15 residues. Deletions cut 1 base from V and 2 bases from J, with 12 bases between. The CDR3 nucleotides are TGCAGTGCTAGAGTCTCCGAACAGGGCAATCAGCCCCAGCATTTT. It codes for CSARVSEQGNQPQHF.

The gene calls are TRBV24-1 and TRBJ2-3; TRBD2 is a possible D gene (5 bases). The V gene's germline CDR1 is KGHDR and CDR2 SFDVKD. The CDR3 length is 13 residues. Trimming shortened V by 4 bases and J by 6 bases, and 10 bases separated the two germline ends. CDR3 DNA: TGTGCCACCAGTGACTCTGGACTGGATACGCAGTATTTT. Amino acids: CATSDSGLDTQYF.

This sequence joins TRBV5-1 and TRBJ1-2; D may be TRBD1 (5 bases). CDR3 size: 14 residues. Trimming cost V 1 base and J 4 bases, with 11 bases left between them. The germline V gene encodes CDR1 SGHRS and CDR2 YFSETQ. The CDR3 reads CASSLTGDFYGYTF. The CDR3 bases are TGCGCCAGCAGCTTGACAGGAGACTTCTATGGCTACACCTTC.

The chain has TRBV4-1 and TRBJ1-2; possibly TRBD1 for D (6 bases). Germline V lookup: CDR1 MGHRA, CDR2 YSYEKL. V lost 2 bases and J lost 4, with 20 bases in between. This CDR3 spans 17 amino acids. CDR3 sequence reads: CASSQFIGSRDIYGYTF. The CDR3 coding sequence is TGCGCCAGCAGCCAATTCATAGGCTCCCGGGACATCTATGGCTACACCTTC.